A selection of T cell receptor beta chains follows, all from one sample in a study of regulatory T cells in long-lasting Graves disease. TCRdb reprocessed the multiplex PCR reads with MiXCR, giving one entry per CDR3 protein. The data hold roughly 320,000 distinct CDR3 sequences, with 16% observed a single time. These data were also reused for a study on T cells in Graves' hyperthyroidism and ophthalmopathy.

The sample was peripheral blood mononuclear cells (PBMCs), taken at new diagnosis, from a patient treated with antithyroid drugs. Receptors originate from a man between 40 and 49 years old with Graves disease. Both conserved end residues are part of each CDR3. D genes are given only for firm matches. Clone sizes are given selectively: once, few, many, or a class where the clone is expanded.

d_call,j_call,clone_size,v_call,cdr3_aa,cdr3_nt
TRBD2,TRBJ2-1,many,TRBV12-3/TRBV12-4,CASSRRAGGGAGEQFF,TGTGCCAGCAGTCGCCGAGCCGGCGGGGGGGCTGGGGAGCAGTTCTTC
-,TRBJ2-1,few,TRBV29-1,CSVGSISYNEQFF,TGCAGCGTTGGATCAATCTCCTACAATGAGCAGTTCTTC
-,TRBJ2-2,few,TRBV11-3,CASSPVQVSDTGELFF,TGTGCCAGCAGCCCGGTCCAAGTTTCGGACACCGGGGAGCTGTTTTTT
-,TRBJ2-7,few,TRBV4-3,CASSQDAGTRVEQYF,TGCGCCAGCAGCCAAGATGCAGGCACGCGGGTGGAGCAGTACTTC
-,TRBJ2-2,few,TRBV19,CASSRTPGHLTGELFF,TGTGCCAGTAGCCGCACTCCGGGACACCTCACCGGGGAGCTGTTTTTT
-,TRBJ2-3,-,TRBV28,CASSLGGVTDTQYF,TGTGCCAGCAGTCTCGGAGGGGTCACAGATACGCAGTATTTT
TRBD1,TRBJ2-2,-,TRBV14,CASSQGQGITGELFF,TGTGCCAGCAGCCAGGGACAGGGCATAACCGGGGAGCTGTTTTTT
-,TRBJ2-6,many,TRBV12-3/TRBV12-4,CASSMTGANVLTF,TGTGCCAGCAGTATGACAGGGGCCAACGTCCTGACTTTC
-,TRBJ1-1,many,TRBV5-1,CASSLVSGLDTEAFF,TGCGCCAGCAGCTTGGTGTCGGGGCTGGACACTGAAGCTTTCTTT
TRBD2,TRBJ2-5,many,TRBV5-1,CASTLGSGVQETQYF,TGCGCCAGCACCCTTGGTAGCGGGGTTCAAGAGACCCAGTACTTC
TRBD2,TRBJ2-5,few,TRBV4-1,CASSPDPGLVGRETQYF,TGCGCCAGCAGCCCTGATCCGGGACTAGTAGGGAGAGAGACCCAGTACTTC
TRBD1,TRBJ2-7,many,TRBV6-1,CASSHPTQGIYEQYF,TGTGCCAGCAGTCACCCAACACAGGGGATCTACGAGCAGTACTTC
TRBD2,TRBJ2-5,many,TRBV3-1,CASSQDWGLAGLETQYF,TGTGCCAGCAGCCAAGATTGGGGACTAGCGGGGCTAGAGACCCAGTACTTC
-,TRBJ1-5,-,TRBV12-3/TRBV12-4,CASSLQGLSNQPQHF,TGTGCCAGCAGTTTGCAGGGGTTGAGCAATCAGCCCCAGCATTTT
-,TRBJ2-1,many,TRBV6-2/TRBV6-3,CASVPGPLSYNEQFF,TGTGCCAGCGTACCCGGGCCTCTCTCCTACAATGAGCAGTTCTTC
-,TRBJ2-2,many,TRBV28,CASIPPGHGRGKAGELFF,TGTGCCAGCATTCCCCCCGGACACGGTAGAGGAAAGGCCGGGGAGCTGTTTTTT
-,TRBJ1-2,many,TRBV9,CASSVATGGYTF,TGTGCCAGCAGCGTAGCGACAGGAGGCTACACCTTC
-,TRBJ1-4,-,TRBV11-2,CASSLDPRNEKLFF,TGTGCCAGCAGCTTAGATCCCAGGAATGAAAAACTGTTTTTT
-,TRBJ1-3,many,TRBV3-1,CASSQAGSGNTIYF,TGTGCCAGCAGCCAAGCAGGGTCTGGAAACACCATATATTTT
-,TRBJ1-1,-,TRBV12-3/TRBV12-4,CATSGPLNTEAFF,TGTGCCACCAGCGGACCGTTGAACACTGAAGCTTTCTTT
TRBD2,TRBJ2-5,many,TRBV7-9,CASSQLAGGGETQYF,TGTGCCAGCAGCCAACTAGCGGGGGGAGGTGAGACCCAGTACTTC
-,TRBJ2-3,many,TRBV18,CASSSSGTYTQYF,TGTGCCAGCTCAAGCTCCGGGACCTATACGCAGTATTTT
-,TRBJ2-1,-,TRBV14,CASSQGGTLYNEQFF,TGTGCCAGCAGCCAAGGCGGGACACTGTACAATGAGCAGTTCTTC
TRBD1,TRBJ2-3,many,TRBV30,CAWSVPGQRPLSGTDTQYF,TGTGCCTGGAGTGTACCGGGACAGAGGCCCCTTTCTGGCACAGATACGCAGTATTTT
-,TRBJ1-5,many,TRBV7-9,CASSLSGPQHF,TGTGCCAGCAGCCTAAGTGGGCCCCAGCATTTT
TRBD2,TRBJ2-7,many,TRBV20-1,CSAKSQRGDPEQYF,TGCAGTGCTAAAAGCCAGCGGGGGGATCCCGAGCAGTACTTC
-,TRBJ2-3,many,TRBV24-1,CATTEGINTDTQYF,TGTGCCACCACAGAGGGGATAAACACAGATACGCAGTATTTT
TRBD2,TRBJ2-3,-,TRBV6-1,CASSEGVAGAPDTQYF,TGTGCCAGCAGTGAGGGGGTAGCGGGGGCCCCAGATACGCAGTATTTT
TRBD1,TRBJ1-1,few,TRBV19,CASADRGGWGAFF,TGTGCCAGCGCGGACAGGGGGGGGTGGGGAGCTTTCTTT
-,TRBJ2-4,many,TRBV20-1,CSAHRESNIQYF,TGCAGTGCTCACAGGGAGAGTAACATTCAGTACTTC